This T cell receptor (beta chain) comes out of a study of read filtering for tumor transcriptome and immune sequencing. The study, taken as a whole, reports: Sorted CD138-negative bone marrow cells were not purified T cells.

The length of the CDR3 is 15 residues. Germline CDR1 and CDR2: MNHEY and SVGEGT. V lost 0 bases, J lost 4 bases, and 3 bases stayed unmatched. From about 400 ng of RNA, a library with molecular barcoded alpha/delta and beta/gamma adaptors was made. Each CDR3 protein is one row after TCRdb ran MiXCR on the reads. Among 100,000 to 150,000 distinct CDR3 sequences, roughly 13% were seen once, and the ten largest hold 8% to 9%. This clonotype was seen many times. Its antigen is undetermined. This chain links TRBV6-2 or TRBV6-3 with TRBJ1-1, with 9 bases fitting TRBD1. Material for sequencing was a population of CD138-negative cells sorted from bone marrow. The sequence was obtained from a donor aged 40 or older with multiple myeloma. The CDR3 reads CASSYSGTGSTEAFF. Written as DNA, the CDR3 is TGTGCCAGCAGTTACTCGGGGACAGGGTCCACTGAAGCTTTCTTT.